This TCR beta chain was recorded in a study of T cells after posttransplantation cyclophosphamide. Per germline, CDR1 MNHNY and CDR2 SVGAGI (reference sequence). The V end lost 6 bases, the J end lost 1 base, and 15 bases lay between the germline ends. The CDR3 totals 15 residues. Points from the study as a whole: Later post-transplant blood repertoires were often dominated by donor CD8+ memory clones.

Here immunoSEQ multiplex PCR was the method, and the copy in TCRdb shows in-frame clones only, minus some. The data hold 650 to 950 clones, with approximately 83% observed a single time. A remark on this clone: Its target is not known.

The chain joins TRBV6-6 to TRBJ1-2; D is unclear. The TCR originated in a man aged 50-60 years. The sample taken for sequencing was gut tissue. The CDR3 protein is CASSSRGQYNYGYTF. The CDR3 region has the DNA TGTGCCAGCAGCTCGCGAGGGCAGTATAACTATGGCTACACCTTC.